This is a list of T cell receptor beta chains from one sample in a study of blood T cell repertoires in COVID-19. Only in-frame clones appear in the TCRdb table, and some are missing; sequencing was by immunoSEQ multiplex PCR. Found here are under 250,000 clones, approximately 84% of them singletons; the top ten hold less than 2%. The specimen sequenced was PBMCs or T cells enriched from blood (not recorded which). The source of these receptors is a man in his 60s who had recovered from COVID-19. Each CDR3 is given with its conserved first and last residue. Each record gives: D gene, J gene, V gene, clone size, CDR3 protein, CDR3 DNA. The D gene is left open where the match is weak. Clone size appears in some rows only: once, few, many, or a class for an expanded clone.

>NA|TRBJ1-2|TRBV6-5|NA
CASSPSGGFGYGYTF
TGTGCCAGCAGCCCCTCAGGTGGGTTCGGCTATGGCTACACCTTC
>NA|TRBJ1-1|TRBV5-1|NA
CASSLDRVSTEAFF
TGCGCCAGCAGCTTGGACAGGGTCTCCACTGAAGCTTTCTTT
>TRBD1|TRBJ2-5|TRBV6-5|NA
CASNRDRGPETQYF
TGTGCCAGCAACCGGGACAGGGGGCCGGAGACCCAGTACTTC
>NA|TRBJ2-3|TRBV7-9|NA
CASSSGGTDTQYF
TGTGCCAGCAGCTCGGGGGGCACAGATACGCAGTATTTT
>TRBD1|TRBJ1-2|TRBV9|once
CASSPGGFGYTF
TGTGCCAGCAGCCCAGGGGGGTTTGGCTACACCTTC
>NA|TRBJ2-1|TRBV2|NA
CASNSGSLSYNEQFF
TGTGCCAGCAATTCGGGGTCCCTCTCCTACAATGAGCAGTTCTTC
>TRBD1|TRBJ1-2|TRBV6-5|NA
CASSYSYRGGGYTF
TGTGCCAGCAGTTACTCCTACAGGGGAGGTGGCTACACCTTC
>NA|TRBJ1-1|TRBV7-9|NA
CATTMTESMNTEAFF
TGTGCCACAACGATGACTGAATCCATGAACACTGAAGCTTTCTTT
>NA|TRBJ1-4|TRBV15|NA
CATSLDEGKLFF
TGTGCCACCAGTCTTGACGAGGGAAAACTGTTTTTT
>NA|TRBJ2-7|TRBV11-3|few
CASGRDTSYEQYF
TGTGCCAGCGGCCGGGACACCTCCTACGAGCAGTACTTC